The T cell receptor (beta chain) described here comes from a study of beta chain features in type 1 diabetes. V lost 3 bases and J 3 bases, leaving 21 bases between the germline ends. The CDR3 covers 17 residues. Germline V gene lookup returns CDR1 MNHNS and CDR2 SASEGT. This clone was found a few times. The sequenced template was cDNA made from the entire isolated RNA. This table comes from immunoSEQ multiplex PCR, and its TCRdb copy is limited to in-frame clones, with some not included. This table has over 700,000 clones, 15% to 20% appearing once. This sequence was found in a woman under 30 in good health. The chain uses TRBV6-1 and TRBJ2-7, with a weak D call TRBD1 (5 bases). Sequencing used naive CD4+ T cells from blood. The CDR3 here is CASSDYTWGSRYYEQYF. Written as DNA, the CDR3 is TGTGCCAGCAGTGATTACACCTGGGGCAGCAGATACTACGAGCAGTACTTC.